This passage covers 7 T cell receptor beta chains from one sample sequenced in a study of CD8+ T cells in alopecia areata. It was cDNA, reverse transcribed from extracted RNA, that served as the sequencing template. Assay: immunoSEQ multiplex PCR; the TCRdb copy retains only in-frame clones and omits some. Of roughly 100,000 clones in the sample, approximately 60% are singletons; the top ten hold roughly 8.8%. The sequenced material came from CD4+ T cells sorted from blood. Every receptor here comes from a human donor in good health.

The chain combines TRBV7-9 with TRBJ2-3; D unclear. Trimming pared 3 bases from V and 6 bases from J, leaving 19 bases between. CDR1 and CDR2 (germline): SEHNR, FQNEAQ (reference sequence). The CDR3 extends over 16 amino acids. The CDR3 bases are TGTGCCAGCAGCTTGACAAGGTTCGGATCCTTGGATACGCAGTATTTT. The encoded protein is CASSLTRFGSLDTQYF.

This sequence joins TRBV29-1 and TRBJ1-1; D ambiguous. The CDR3 has 13 residues. Trimming took off 4 bases at V and 0 bases at J, with 9 bases between the two ends. The germline CDR1 and CDR2 sequences are SQVTM and ANQGSEA. CDR3 coding DNA: TGCAGCGTTGCTGGGAACATGAACACTGAAGCTTTCTTT. It codes for CSVAGNMNTEAFF.

The table lists this clone with a count of one. This chain connects TRBV28 to TRBJ2-7, with a weak D call TRBD2 (7 bases). CDR1 MDHEN and CDR2 SYDVKM come from the germline V gene. V lost 6 bases and J 2 bases, leaving 23 bases between the germline ends. The CDR3 totals 17 residues. The CDR3 is CASSHGGRLRPPYEQYF. The CDR3 coding sequence is TGTGCCAGCAGCCACGGGGGGCGGCTGAGACCCCCCTACGAGCAGTACTTC.

This clone was counted a few times. This chain uses TRBV19 with TRBJ2-1, with D hard to call. The V gene's germline CDR1 is LNHDA and CDR2 SQIVND (reference sequence). This CDR3 has 13 amino acids. Trimming cost V 3 bases and J 5 bases, with 8 bases left between them. The CDR3 bases are TGTGCCAGTAGTATGGGATTTAACAATGAGCAGTTCTTC. Protein sequence: CASSMGFNNEQFF.

The chain has TRBV7-2 and TRBJ2-7; D might be TRBD1 (5 bases). The CDR3 runs 18 residues. Trimming removed 9 bases from V and 3 bases from J, with 30 bases in between. Germline V gene sequence: CDR1 SGHTA, CDR2 FQGNSA. This CDR3 reads CARNRAGPEQARLYEQYF. CDR3 DNA sequence: TGTGCCAGGAATAGGGCAGGGCCCGAACAAGCCCGTCTCTACGAGCAGTACTTC.

The chain links TRBV14 to TRBJ1-2; no firm D call. V was clipped by 0 bases and J by 7 bases, with 9 bases between them. Per germline, CDR1 SGHDN and CDR2 FVKESK. The CDR3 is 13 amino acids. The CDR3 nucleotides are TGTGCCAGCAGCCAAGATCACCGTCGTGGCTACACCTTC. Translating gives CASSQDHRRGYTF.

The rearrangement joins TRBV6-6 to TRBJ2-5; D is possibly TRBD1 or TRBD2 (5 bases each). CDR1 and CDR2 from the germline V gene are MNHNY and SVGAGI (reference sequence). The CDR3 totals 14 residues. The ends were cut back, 4 bases at V and 5 bases at J, with 14 bases in the middle. CDR3 coding DNA: TGTGCCAGCAGTTCCTGGACCGAGGGGGAGACCCAGTACTTC. It codes for CASSSWTEGETQYF.